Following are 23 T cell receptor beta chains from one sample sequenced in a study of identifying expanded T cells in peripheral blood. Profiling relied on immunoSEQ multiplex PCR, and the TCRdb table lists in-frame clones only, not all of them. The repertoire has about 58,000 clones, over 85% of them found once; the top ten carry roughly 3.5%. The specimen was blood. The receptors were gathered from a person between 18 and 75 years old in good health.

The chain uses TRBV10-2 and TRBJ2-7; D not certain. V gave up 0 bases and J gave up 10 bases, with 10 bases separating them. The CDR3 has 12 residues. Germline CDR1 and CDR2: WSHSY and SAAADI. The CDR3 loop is CASSESNVQQYF. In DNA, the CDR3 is TGCGCCAGCAGTGAGTCGAACGTCCAACAGTACTTC.

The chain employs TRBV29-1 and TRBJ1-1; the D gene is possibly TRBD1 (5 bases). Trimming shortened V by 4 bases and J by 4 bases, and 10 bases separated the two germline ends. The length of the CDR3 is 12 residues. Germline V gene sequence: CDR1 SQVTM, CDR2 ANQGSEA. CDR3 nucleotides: TGCAGCGTTGTCGCCGGGGCCACTGAAGCTTTCTTT. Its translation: CSVVAGATEAFF.

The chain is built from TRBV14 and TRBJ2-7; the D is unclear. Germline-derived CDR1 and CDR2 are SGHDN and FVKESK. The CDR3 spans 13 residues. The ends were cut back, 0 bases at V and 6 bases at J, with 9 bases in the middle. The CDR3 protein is CASSQEIHLEQYF. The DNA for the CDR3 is TGTGCCAGCAGCCAAGAGATCCATCTCGAGCAGTACTTC.

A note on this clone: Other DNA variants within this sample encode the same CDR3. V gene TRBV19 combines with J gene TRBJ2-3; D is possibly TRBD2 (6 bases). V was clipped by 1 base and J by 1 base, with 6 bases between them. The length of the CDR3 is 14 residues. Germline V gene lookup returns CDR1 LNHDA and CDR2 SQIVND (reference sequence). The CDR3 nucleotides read TGTGCCAGTAGTATAGGGGGGGGCACAGATACGCAGTATTTT. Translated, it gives CASSIGGGTDTQYF.

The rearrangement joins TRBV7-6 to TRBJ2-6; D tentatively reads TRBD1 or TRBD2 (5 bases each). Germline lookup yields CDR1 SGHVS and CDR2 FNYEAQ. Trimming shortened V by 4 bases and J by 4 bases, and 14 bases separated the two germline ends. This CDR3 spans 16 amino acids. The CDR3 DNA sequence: TGTGCCAGCAGCTCCATGAGGGGTTCGGGGGCCAACGTCCTGACTTTC. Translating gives CASSSMRGSGANVLTF.

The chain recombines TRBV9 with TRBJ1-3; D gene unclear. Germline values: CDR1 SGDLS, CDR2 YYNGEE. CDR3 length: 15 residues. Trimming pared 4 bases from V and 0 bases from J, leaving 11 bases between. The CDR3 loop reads CASSPGPISGNTIYF. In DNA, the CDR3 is TGTGCCAGCAGCCCAGGACCAATCTCTGGAAACACCATATATTTT.

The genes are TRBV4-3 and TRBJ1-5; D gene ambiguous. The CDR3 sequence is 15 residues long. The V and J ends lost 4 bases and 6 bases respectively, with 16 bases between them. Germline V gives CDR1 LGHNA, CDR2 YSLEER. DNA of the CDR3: TGCGCCAGCAGCCCTCTAGCCACAGAGGGTCAGCCCCAGCATTTT. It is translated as CASSPLATEGQPQHF.

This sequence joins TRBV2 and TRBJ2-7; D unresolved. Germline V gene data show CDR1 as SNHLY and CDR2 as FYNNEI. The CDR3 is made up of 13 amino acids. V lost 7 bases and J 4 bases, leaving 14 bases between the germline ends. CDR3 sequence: CASIGQTLYEQYF. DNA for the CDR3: TGTGCCAGCATTGGGCAGACCCTTTACGAGCAGTACTTC. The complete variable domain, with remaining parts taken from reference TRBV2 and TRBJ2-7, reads EPEVTQTPSHQVTQMGQEVILRCVPISNHLYFYWYRQILGQKVEFLVSFYNNEISEKSEIFDDQFSVERPDGSNFTLKIRSTKLEDSAMYFCASIGQTLYEQYFGPGTRLTVT.

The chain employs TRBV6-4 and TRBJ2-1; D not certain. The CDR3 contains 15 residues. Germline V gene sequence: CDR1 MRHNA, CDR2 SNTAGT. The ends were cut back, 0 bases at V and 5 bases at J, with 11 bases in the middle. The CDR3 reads CASSDSIRQNNEQFF. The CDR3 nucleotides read TGTGCCAGCAGTGACTCGATAAGGCAGAACAATGAGCAGTTCTTC.

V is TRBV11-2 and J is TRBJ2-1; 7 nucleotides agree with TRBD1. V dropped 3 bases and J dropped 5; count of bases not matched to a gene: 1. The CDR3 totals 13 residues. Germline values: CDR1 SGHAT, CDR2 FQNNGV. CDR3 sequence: CASSLDRNNEQFF. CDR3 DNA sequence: TGTGCCAGCAGCTTGGACAGGAACAATGAGCAGTTCTTC.

The CDR3: CSAGTRKTPSSYNEQFF. CDR3 sequence (DNA): TGCAGCGCCGGGACACGCAAAACTCCCAGCTCCTACAATGAGCAGTTCTTC. V gene TRBV29-1 combines with J gene TRBJ2-1; TRBD1 is a possible D gene (6 bases). There are 17 residues in the CDR3. In germline, CDR1 is SQVTM, CDR2 ANQGSEA. Trimming took 7 bases from V and 0 from J, leaving 22 bases between them.

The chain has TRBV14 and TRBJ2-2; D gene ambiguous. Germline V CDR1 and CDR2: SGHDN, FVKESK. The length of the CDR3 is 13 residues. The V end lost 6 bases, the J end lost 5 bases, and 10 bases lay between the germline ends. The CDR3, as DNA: TGTGCCAGCAGTAGGACGTGGACCGGGGAGCTGTTTTTT. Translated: CASSRTWTGELFF.

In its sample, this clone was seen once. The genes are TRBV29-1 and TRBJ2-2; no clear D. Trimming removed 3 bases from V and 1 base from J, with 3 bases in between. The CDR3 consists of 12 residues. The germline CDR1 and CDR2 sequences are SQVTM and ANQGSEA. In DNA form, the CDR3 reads TGCAGCGTTGACCAGAACACCGGGGAGCTGTTTTTT. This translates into CSVDQNTGELFF.

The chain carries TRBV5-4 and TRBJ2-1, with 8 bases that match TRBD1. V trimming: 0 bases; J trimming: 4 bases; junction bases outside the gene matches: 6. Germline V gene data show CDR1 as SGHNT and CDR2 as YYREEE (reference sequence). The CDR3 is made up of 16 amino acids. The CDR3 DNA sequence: TGTGCCAGCAGCTTGGAGCGTGGGACAGGTTACAATGAGCAGTTCTTC. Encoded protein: CASSLERGTGYNEQFF.

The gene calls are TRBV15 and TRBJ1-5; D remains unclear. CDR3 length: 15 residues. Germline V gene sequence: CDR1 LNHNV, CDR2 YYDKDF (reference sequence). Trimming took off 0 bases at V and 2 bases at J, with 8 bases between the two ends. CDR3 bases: TGTGCCACCAGCAGAGATCTGGGAGGCAATCAGCCCCAGCATTTT. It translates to CATSRDLGGNQPQHF.

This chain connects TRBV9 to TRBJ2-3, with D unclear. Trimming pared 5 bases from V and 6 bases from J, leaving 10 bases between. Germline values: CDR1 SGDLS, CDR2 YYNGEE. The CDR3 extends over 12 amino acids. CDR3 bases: TGTGCCAGCAGTCGGTTCGCGGATACGCAGTATTTT. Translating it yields CASSRFADTQYF.

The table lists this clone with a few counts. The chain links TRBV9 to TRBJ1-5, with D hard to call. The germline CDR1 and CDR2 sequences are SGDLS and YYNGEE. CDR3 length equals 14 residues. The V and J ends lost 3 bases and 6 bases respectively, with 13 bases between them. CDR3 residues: CASSASSRGQPQHF. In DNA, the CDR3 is TGTGCCAGCAGCGCCTCATCGCGGGGTCAGCCCCAGCATTTT.

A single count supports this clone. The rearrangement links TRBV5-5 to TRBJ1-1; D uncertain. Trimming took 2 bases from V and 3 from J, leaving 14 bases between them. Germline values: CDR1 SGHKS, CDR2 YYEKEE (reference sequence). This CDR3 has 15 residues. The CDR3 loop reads CASSFGSRRDTEAFF. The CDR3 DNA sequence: TGTGCCAGCAGCTTCGGCTCCCGGCGAGACACTGAAGCTTTCTTT.

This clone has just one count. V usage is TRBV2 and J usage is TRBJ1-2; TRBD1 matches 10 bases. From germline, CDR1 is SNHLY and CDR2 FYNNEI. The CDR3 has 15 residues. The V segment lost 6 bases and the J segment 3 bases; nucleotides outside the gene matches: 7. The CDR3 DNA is TGTGCCAGCAGGCGCCTGGGGACAGGGGACTATGGCTACACCTTC. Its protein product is CASRRLGTGDYGYTF.

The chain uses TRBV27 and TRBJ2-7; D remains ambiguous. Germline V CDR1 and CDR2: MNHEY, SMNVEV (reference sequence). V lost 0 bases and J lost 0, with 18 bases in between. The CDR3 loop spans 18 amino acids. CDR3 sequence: CASSLSGGFSGISYEQYF. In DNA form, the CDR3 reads TGTGCCAGCAGTTTATCGGGCGGCTTCTCAGGAATCTCCTACGAGCAGTACTTC.

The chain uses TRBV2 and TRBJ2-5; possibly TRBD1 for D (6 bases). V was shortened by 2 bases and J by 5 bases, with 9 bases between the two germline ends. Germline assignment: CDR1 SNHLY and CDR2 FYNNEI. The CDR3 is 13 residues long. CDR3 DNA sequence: TGTGCCAGCAGTGAAATCAGGGGTGAGACCCAGTACTTC. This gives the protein CASSEIRGETQYF.

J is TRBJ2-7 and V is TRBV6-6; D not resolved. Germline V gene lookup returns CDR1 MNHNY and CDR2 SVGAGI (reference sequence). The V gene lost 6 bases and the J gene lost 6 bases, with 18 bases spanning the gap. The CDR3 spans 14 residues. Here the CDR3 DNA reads TGTGCCAGCAGCTTCGACGGCTCTGTCGGCGAGCAGTACTTC. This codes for CASSFDGSVGEQYF.

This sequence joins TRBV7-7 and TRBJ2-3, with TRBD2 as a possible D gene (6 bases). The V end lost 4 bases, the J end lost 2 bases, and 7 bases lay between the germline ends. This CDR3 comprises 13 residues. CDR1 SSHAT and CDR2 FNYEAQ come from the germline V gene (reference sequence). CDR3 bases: TGTGCCAGCAGCTGGGACTCCACAGATACGCAGTATTTT. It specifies CASSWDSTDTQYF.